This T cell receptor (beta chain) comes out of a study of T cell responses to AZD1222 COVID-19 vaccine. Broader study findings: Nearly half of spike-specific TCRs reportedly go after variant regions that carry no mutations. At study baseline, merely a handful of AZD1222 recipients were seropositive. Among vaccine-associated CD4 TCRs, coverage spanned spike, with dominance at 160-218 and 743-854. When two AZD1222 doses had been given, Spike-specific TCR breadth and depth rose.

In regard to this clone: What it recognizes is unknown.

The protocol was immunoSEQ multiplex PCR, while the TCRdb copy is restricted to in-frame clones and leaves out a portion. Of about 130,000 clones in the sample, approximately 90% were seen once. The V gene lost 6 bases and the J gene lost 7 bases, with 16 bases spanning the gap. CDR1 and CDR2 from the germline V gene are MNHEY and SMNVEV (reference sequence). The CDR3 consists of 15 residues. The V gene is TRBV27, the J gene TRBJ1-6; no clear D gene. Sequenced here: peripheral blood, sampled on day 0 of AZD1222 vaccination. The sequence derives from an adult in good health. CDR3 nucleotide sequence: TGTGCCAGCAGCCGTAGCGGAGGGTGGAATTCACCCCTCCACTTT. This sequence encodes CASSRSGGWNSPLHF.